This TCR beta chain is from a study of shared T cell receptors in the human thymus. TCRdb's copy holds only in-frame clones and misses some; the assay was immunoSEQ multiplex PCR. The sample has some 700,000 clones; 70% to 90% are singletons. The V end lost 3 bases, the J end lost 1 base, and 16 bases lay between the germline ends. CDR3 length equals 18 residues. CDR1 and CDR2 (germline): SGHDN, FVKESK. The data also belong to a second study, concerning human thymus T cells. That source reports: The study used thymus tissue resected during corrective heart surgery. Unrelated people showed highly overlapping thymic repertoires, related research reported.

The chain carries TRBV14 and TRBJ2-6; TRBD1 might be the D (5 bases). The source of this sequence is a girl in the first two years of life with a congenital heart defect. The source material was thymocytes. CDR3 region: CASSHPKKGKSGANVLTF. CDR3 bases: TGTGCCAGCAGCCACCCTAAAAAGGGGAAATCTGGGGCCAACGTCCTGACTTTC. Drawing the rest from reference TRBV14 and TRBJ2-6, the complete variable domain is EAGVTQFPSHSVIEKGQTVTLRCDPISGHDNLYWYRRVMGKEIKFLLHFVKESKQDESGMPNNRFLAERTGGTYSTLKVQPAELEDSGVYFCASSHPKKGKSGANVLTFGAGSRLTVL.